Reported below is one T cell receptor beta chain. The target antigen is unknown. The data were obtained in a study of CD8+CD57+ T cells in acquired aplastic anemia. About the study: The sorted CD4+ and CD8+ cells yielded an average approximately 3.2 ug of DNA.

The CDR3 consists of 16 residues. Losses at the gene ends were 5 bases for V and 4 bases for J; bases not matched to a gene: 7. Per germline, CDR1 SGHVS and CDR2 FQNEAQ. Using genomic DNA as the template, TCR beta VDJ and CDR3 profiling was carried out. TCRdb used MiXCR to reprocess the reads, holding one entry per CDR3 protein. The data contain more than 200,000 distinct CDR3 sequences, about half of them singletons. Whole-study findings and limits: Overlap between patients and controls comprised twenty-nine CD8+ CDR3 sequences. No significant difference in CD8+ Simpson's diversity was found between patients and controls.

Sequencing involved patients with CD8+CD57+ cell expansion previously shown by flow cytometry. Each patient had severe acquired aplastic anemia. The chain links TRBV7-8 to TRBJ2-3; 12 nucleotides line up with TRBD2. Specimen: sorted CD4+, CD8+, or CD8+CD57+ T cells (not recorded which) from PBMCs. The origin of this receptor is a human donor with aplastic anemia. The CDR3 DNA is TGTGCCAGCAGCCCCTGGACTAGCGGGATGGCAGATACGCAGTATTTT. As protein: CASSPWTSGMADTQYF.